This entry describes one TCR beta chain. The sample is drawn from a study of PD-1 blockade in classical Hodgkin lymphoma. The repertoire was sequenced with immunoSEQ multiplex PCR; TCRdb's copy has only in-frame clones and lacks some. Of about 30,000 clones listed, less than 80% are singletons. All the patients suffered relapse after autologous stem cell transplantation, and brentuximab vedotin exposure differed. The CDR3 extends over 13 amino acids. CDR1 is SGHTA, CDR2 FQGTGA, per germline. J gave up 3 bases and V 8 bases, and 3 bases lay outside the gene matches. The TCR comes from a human donor with classical Hodgkin lymphoma. The genes are TRBV7-3 and TRBJ2-5; TRBD1 matches at 10 bases. The source was peripheral blood mononuclear cells (PBMCs), collected before the second cycle of nivolumab. The CDR3 loop reads CASVGQGKETQYF. In DNA form, the CDR3 reads TGTGCCAGCGTGGGACAGGGGAAAGAGACCCAGTACTTC.